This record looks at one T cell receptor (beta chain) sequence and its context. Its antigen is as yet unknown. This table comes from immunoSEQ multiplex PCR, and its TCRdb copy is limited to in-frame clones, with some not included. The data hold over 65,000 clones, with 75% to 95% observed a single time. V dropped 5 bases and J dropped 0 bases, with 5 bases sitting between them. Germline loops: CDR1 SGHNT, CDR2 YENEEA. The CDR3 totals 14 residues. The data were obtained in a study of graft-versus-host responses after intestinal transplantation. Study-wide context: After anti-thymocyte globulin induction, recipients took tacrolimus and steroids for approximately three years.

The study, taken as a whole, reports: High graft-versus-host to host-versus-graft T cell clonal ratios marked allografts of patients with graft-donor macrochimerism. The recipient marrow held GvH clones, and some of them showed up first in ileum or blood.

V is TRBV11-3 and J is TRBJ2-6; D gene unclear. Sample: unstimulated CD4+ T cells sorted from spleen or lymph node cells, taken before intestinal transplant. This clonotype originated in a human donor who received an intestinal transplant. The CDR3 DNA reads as TGTGCCAGCAGCCGAGTCTCTGGGGCCAACGTCCTGACTTTC. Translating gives CASSRVSGANVLTF.